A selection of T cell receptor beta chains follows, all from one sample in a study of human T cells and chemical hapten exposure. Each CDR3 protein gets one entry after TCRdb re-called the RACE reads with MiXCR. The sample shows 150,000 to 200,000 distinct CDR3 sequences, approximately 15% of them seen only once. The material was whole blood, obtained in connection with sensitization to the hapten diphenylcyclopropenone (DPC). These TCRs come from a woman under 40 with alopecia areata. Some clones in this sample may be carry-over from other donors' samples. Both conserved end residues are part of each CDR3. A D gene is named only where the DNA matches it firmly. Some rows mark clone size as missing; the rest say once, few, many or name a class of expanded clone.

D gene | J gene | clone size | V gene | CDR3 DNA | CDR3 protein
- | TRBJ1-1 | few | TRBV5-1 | TGCGCCAGCACCCCCGGCGGAGGGAACACTGAAGCTTTCTTT | CASTPGGGNTEAFF
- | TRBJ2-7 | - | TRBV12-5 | TGTGCTAGTGGTTCGGGGCAGGACGGCGGCGAGCAGTACTTC | CASGSGQDGGEQYF
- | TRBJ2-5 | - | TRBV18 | TGTGCCAGCTCACCGATTGAGGCGAAAGAGACCCAGTACTTC | CASSPIEAKETQYF
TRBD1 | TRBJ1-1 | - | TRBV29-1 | TGCAGCGTAGTCGGACAGGTGAACACTGAAGCTTTCTTT | CSVVGQVNTEAFF
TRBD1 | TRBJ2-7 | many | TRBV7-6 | TGTGCCAGCAGCTTAGGACAGGGGGCTTTCTCCTACGAGCAGTACTTC | CASSLGQGAFSYEQYF
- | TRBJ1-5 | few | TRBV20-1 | TGCAGTGCTAGAGATTTTAGGAGCCTTAATCAGCCCCAGCATTTT | CSARDFRSLNQPQHF
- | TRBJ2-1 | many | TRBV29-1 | TGCAGCGTTGAAGTCAATGAGCAGTTCTTC | CSVEVNEQFF
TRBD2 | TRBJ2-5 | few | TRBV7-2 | TGTGCCAGCAGCCTTACTAGCGGGGCCCAAGAGACCCAGTACTTC | CASSLTSGAQETQYF
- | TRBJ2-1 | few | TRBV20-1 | TGCAGTGCCAGTGGGTCTACCCCCTACAATGAGCAGTTCTTC | CSASGSTPYNEQFF
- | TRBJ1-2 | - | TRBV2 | TGTGCCAGCAGCACCTTAGGAGCTGGCTATGGCTACACCTTC | CASSTLGAGYGYTF
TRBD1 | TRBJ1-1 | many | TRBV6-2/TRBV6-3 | TGTGCCAGCAGAATCTCAGGGGGCGGCACTGAAGCTTTCTTT | CASRISGGGTEAFF
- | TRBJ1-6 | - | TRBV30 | TGTGCCTGGAGACGTTCCGCGGGGAATTCACTCCTCCACTTT | CAWRRSAGNSLLHF
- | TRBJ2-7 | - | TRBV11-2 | TGTGCCAGCAGTTTACAAACTGGACGTTACGAGCAGTACTTC | CASSLQTGRYEQYF
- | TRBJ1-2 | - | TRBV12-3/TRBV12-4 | TGTGCCAGCAGTTTTTTGGCGCGGGGCCAGCGGTACACCTTC | CASSFLARGQRYTF
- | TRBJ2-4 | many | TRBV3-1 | TGTGCCAGCAGCCAGGAGCAGGGGACCATTCAGTACTTC | CASSQEQGTIQYF
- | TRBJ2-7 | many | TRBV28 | TGTGCCAGCAGTTTAAGGTCCCCCTACGAGCAGTACTTC | CASSLRSPYEQYF
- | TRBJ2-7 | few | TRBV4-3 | TGCGCCAGCAGCCAAGATCGAGGCACCGGGGAGCAGTACTTC | CASSQDRGTGEQYF
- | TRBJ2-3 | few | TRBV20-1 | TGCAGTGCTAGAGTGGTCGGGACAGATACGCAGTATTTT | CSARVVGTDTQYF
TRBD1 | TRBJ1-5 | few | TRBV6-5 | TGTGCCAGCAGCGACAGGGGTGTGGGTCAGCCCCAGCATTTT | CASSDRGVGQPQHF
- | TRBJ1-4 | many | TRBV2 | TGTGCCAGCAATGCAGAGTCAACTAATGAAAAACTGTTTTTT | CASNAESTNEKLFF
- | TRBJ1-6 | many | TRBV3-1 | TGTGCCAGCAGCCAAGTGGACGGAAATTCACCCCTCCACTTT | CASSQVDGNSPLHF
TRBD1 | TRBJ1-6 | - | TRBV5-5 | TGTGCCAGCAGCTCCGGTTTGGACAGGCGAAATTCACCCCTCCACTTT | CASSSGLDRRNSPLHF
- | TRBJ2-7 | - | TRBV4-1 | TGCGCCAGCAGCCCCGGGGATCCCTACGAGCAGTACTTC | CASSPGDPYEQYF
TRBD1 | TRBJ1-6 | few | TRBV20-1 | TGCAGTGCCCCCCGGGACAGGGACAATTCACCCCTCCACTTT | CSAPRDRDNSPLHF
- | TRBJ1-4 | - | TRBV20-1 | TGCAGTGCCAGAGTTGCAACTAATGAAAAACTGTTTTTT | CSARVATNEKLFF
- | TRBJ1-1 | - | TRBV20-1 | TGCAGTGCTAGAGTTGTCGACAGGAACACTGAAGCTTTCTTT | CSARVVDRNTEAFF
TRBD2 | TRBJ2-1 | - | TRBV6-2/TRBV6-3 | TGTGCCAGCAGTTTCCCCCGCCGACTAGCGGGAGTGAACGGTGAGCAGTTCTTC | CASSFPRRLAGVNGEQFF
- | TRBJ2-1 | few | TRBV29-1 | TGCAGCGGAGTCTACAATGAGCAGTTCTTC | CSGVYNEQFF
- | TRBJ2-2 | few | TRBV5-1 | TGCGCCAGCAGCCTTGAAGGGCAGACTGCGAACACCGGGGAGCTGTTTTTT | CASSLEGQTANTGELFF